The clone carrying this TCR beta chain was detected a few times. The data were taken from a study of blood T cell repertoires in COVID-19. About the research overall: Some COVID-19 samples were acute and others convalescent; all came from the United States, Italy and Spain.

CDR3 length equals 15 residues. CDR1 is SEHNR, CDR2 FQNEAQ, per germline (reference sequence). V shed 0 bases and J shed 7 bases, with 12 bases lying between them. Study processing details: Scientists estimated how many nucleated cells there were by amplifying reference gene primers. Libraries were prepared by immunoSEQ multiplex PCR; TCRdb keeps only in-frame clonotypes and omits some of them. V and J calls and clone size are as listed in that table; D and trimming were resolved from the DNA. The sample has 180,000 or so clones, 80% to 90% seen once. The V gene is TRBV7-9, the J gene TRBJ1-4, with D perhaps TRBD1 (5 bases). The clonotype comes from a woman older than 75 with COVID-19, enrolled during active disease. The sequenced sample consisted of peripheral blood. The chain's CDR3 is CASSLATGGGEKLFF. The CDR3 bases are TGTGCCAGCAGCTTAGCGACCGGGGGAGGTGAAAAACTGTTTTTT.